The 11 T cell receptor beta chains in this list originate from one sample, sequenced in a study of cytomegalovirus exposure and HLA in healthy donors. PCR was performed using 60 Vbeta and 13 Jbeta primers. Assay: immunoSEQ multiplex PCR; the TCRdb copy retains only in-frame clones and omits some. The sample consists of 100,000 to 120,000 clones, over 80% of them appearing once. Material for sequencing was PBMCs. The source is a young man in good health and CMV-seropositive.

The chain is built from TRBV2 and TRBJ2-3; weak D call: TRBD2 (6 bases). CDR1 is SNHLY and CDR2 is FYNNEI in the germline V gene. V was trimmed by 7 bases and J by 5 bases, leaving 16 bases between them. The CDR3 loop spans 14 amino acids. The CDR3 DNA is TGTGCCAGCATCGGCGGGGTAGCAGGAGATACGCAGTATTTT. This translates into CASIGGVAGDTQYF.

The rearrangement uses TRBV4-1 and TRBJ2-1; 9 positions match TRBD1. Trimming removed 4 bases from V and 8 bases from J; junction bases left unmatched: 15. CDR3 length: 17 residues. From germline, CDR1 is MGHRA and CDR2 YSYEKL. This chain's CDR3 is CASSPGTGYGLVHEQFF. The CDR3 DNA sequence: TGCGCCAGCAGCCCCGGGACAGGGTACGGTCTTGTGCATGAGCAGTTCTTC.

This chain connects TRBV7-9 to TRBJ2-7; 7 bases agree with TRBD2. The V segment lost 2 bases and the J segment 5 bases; nucleotides outside the gene matches: 6. From germline, CDR1 is SEHNR and CDR2 FQNEAQ (reference sequence). This CDR3 comprises 14 residues. CDR3 nucleotides: TGTGCCAGCAGCTTAACGTGGGGGGGAGACGAGCAGTACTTC. Translated: CASSLTWGGDEQYF.

The gene calls are TRBV5-8 and TRBJ1-1, with D unresolved. V was trimmed by 0 bases and J by 0 bases, leaving 9 bases between them. The CDR3 extends over 15 amino acids. From germline, CDR1 is SGHTS and CDR2 YDEGEE. The CDR3 loop reads CASSLVRVMNTEAFF. As DNA, the CDR3 is TGTGCCAGCAGCTTGGTGCGGGTGATGAACACTGAAGCTTTCTTT.

V gene TRBV19 combines with J gene TRBJ2-1, with D perhaps TRBD2 (6 bases). Trimming cost V 5 bases and J 6 bases, with 20 bases left between them. Germline V gene lookup returns CDR1 LNHDA and CDR2 SQIVND (reference sequence). This CDR3 has 16 residues. Here the CDR3 reads CASSGKGGLMRNEQFF. CDR3 DNA sequence: TGTGCCAGTAGTGGCAAGGGAGGTTTAATGCGCAATGAGCAGTTCTTC.

The gene calls are TRBV18 and TRBJ2-2; perhaps TRBD2 as D (5 bases). The CDR3 has 15 residues. V gave up 0 bases and J gave up 4 bases, with 9 bases separating them. Per the germline V gene, CDR1 is KGHSH and CDR2 is LQKENI. The CDR3 DNA follows: TGTGCCAGCTCACCACCTGGACTGGGCACCGGGGAGCTGTTTTTT. This codes for CASSPPGLGTGELFF.

V and J are TRBV7-2 and TRBJ2-7, with TRBD1 as a possible D gene (5 bases). V was cut by 3 bases and J by 4 bases, with 10 bases left in between. Germline values: CDR1 SGHTA, CDR2 FQGNSA. The CDR3 runs 13 residues. The CDR3 spells CASSLGRVYEQYF. DNA of the CDR3: TGTGCCAGCAGCTTGGGCAGGGTTTACGAGCAGTACTTC.

CDR3 region: CASRGLAGGPGAQFF. DNA for the CDR3: TGTGCCAGCAGAGGGCTAGCGGGGGGGCCGGGGGCGCAGTTCTTC. The genes are TRBV6-1 and TRBJ2-1, with 12 nucleotides matching TRBD2. CDR1 and CDR2 from the germline V gene are MNHNS and SASEGT. The CDR3 extends over 15 amino acids. The trim removed 6 bases at V and 12 bases at J, leaving 12 bases unmatched.

This sequence joins TRBV28 and TRBJ2-3, with 7 bases fitting TRBD1. This CDR3 contains 18 residues. Unmatched junction bases numbered 15, after V lost 6 bases and J lost 0 bases. Looked up from germline, CDR1 is MDHEN and CDR2 is SYDVKM. The CDR3 loop reads CASSLPPTGSPSTDTQYF. As DNA, the CDR3 is TGTGCCAGCAGCCTCCCCCCGACAGGGTCCCCTAGCACAGATACGCAGTATTTT.

This clone has just a few counts. The rearrangement uses TRBV4-1 and TRBJ2-1, with a possible D match to TRBD2 (7 bases). The V gene lost 1 base and the J gene lost 7 bases, with 17 bases spanning the gap. The germline gives CDR1 MGHRA, CDR2 YSYEKL. The CDR3 is made up of 16 amino acids. The chain's CDR3 is CASSQVMAGAGNEQFF. The DNA of the CDR3 is TGCGCCAGCAGCCAAGTAATGGCGGGGGCCGGTAATGAGCAGTTCTTC.

The rearrangement uses TRBV5-1 and TRBJ1-5; the match to TRBD1 covers 7 bases. Per germline, CDR1 SGHRS and CDR2 YFSETQ. The trim removed 4 bases at V and 5 bases at J, leaving 6 bases unmatched. The CDR3 runs to 14 residues. The CDR3 nucleotides are TGCGCCAGCAGCCCCAGGGGGATGGATCAGCCCCAGCATTTT. Amino acid sequence: CASSPRGMDQPQHF. Full variable domain (outside the CDR3, taken from reference TRBV5-1 and TRBJ1-5): KAGVTQTPRYLIKTRGQQVTLSCSPISGHRSVSWYQQTPGQGLQFLFEYFSETQRNKGNFPGRFSGRQFSNSRSEMNVSTLELGDSALYLCASSPRGMDQPQHFGDGTRLSIL.